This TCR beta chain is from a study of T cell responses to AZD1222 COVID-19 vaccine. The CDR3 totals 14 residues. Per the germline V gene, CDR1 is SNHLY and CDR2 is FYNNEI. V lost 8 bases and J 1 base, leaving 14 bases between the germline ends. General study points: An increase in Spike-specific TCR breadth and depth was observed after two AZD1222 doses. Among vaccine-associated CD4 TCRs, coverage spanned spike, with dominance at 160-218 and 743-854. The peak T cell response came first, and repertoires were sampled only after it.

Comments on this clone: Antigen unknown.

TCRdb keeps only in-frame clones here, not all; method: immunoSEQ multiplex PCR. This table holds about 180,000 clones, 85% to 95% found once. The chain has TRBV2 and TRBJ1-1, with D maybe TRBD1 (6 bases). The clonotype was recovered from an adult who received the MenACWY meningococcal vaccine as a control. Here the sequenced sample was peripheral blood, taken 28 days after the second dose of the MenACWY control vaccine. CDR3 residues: CASVEGGENTEAFF. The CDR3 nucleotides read TGTGCCAGCGTAGAGGGGGGTGAGAACACTGAAGCTTTCTTT. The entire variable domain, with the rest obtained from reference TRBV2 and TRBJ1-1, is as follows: EPEVTQTPSHQVTQMGQEVILRCVPISNHLYFYWYRQILGQKVEFLVSFYNNEISEKSEIFDDQFSVERPDGSNFTLKIRSTKLEDSAMYFCASVEGGENTEAFFGQGTRLTVV.